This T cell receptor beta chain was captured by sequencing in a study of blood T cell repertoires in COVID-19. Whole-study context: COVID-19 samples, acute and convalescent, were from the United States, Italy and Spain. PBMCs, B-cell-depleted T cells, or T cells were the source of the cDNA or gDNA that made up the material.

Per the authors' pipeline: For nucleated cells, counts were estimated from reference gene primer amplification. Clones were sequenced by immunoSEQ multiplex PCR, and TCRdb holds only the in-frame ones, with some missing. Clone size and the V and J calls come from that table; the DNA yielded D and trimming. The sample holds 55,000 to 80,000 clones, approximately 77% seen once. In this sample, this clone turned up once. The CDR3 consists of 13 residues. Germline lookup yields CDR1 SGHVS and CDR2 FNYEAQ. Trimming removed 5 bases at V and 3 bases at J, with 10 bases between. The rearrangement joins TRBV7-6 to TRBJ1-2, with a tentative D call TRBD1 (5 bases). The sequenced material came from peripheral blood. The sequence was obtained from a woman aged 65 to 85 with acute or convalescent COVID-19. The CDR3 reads CASSLGPDYGYTF. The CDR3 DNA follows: TGTGCCAGCAGCCTGGGGCCGGACTATGGCTACACCTTC.